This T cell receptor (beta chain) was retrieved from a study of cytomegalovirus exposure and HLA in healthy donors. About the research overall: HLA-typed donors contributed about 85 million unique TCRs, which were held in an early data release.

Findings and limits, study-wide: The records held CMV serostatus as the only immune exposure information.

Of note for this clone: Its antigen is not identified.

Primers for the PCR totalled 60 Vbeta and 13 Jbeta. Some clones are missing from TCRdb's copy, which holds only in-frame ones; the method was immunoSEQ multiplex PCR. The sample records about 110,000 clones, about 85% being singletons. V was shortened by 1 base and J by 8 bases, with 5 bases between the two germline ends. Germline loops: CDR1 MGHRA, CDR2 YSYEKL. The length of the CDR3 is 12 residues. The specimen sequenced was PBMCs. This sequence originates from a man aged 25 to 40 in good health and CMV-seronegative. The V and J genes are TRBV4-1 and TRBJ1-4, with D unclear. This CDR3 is CASSQVSEKLFF. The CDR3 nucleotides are TGCGCCAGCAGCCAAGTCTCCGAAAAACTGTTTTTT.